This T cell receptor beta chain appears in the sequencing data of a study of shared clonotypes between healthy human individuals. Study results and limitations: Non-shared clonotypes had lower generation probabilities than those shared by all four donors. Depth was large, yet rarefaction showed that sorted-subset sequencing was incomplete.

Unmatched junction bases numbered 8, after V lost 3 bases and J lost 4 bases. The CDR3 is made up of 16 amino acids. CDR1 is MDHEN and CDR2 is SYDVKM in the germline V gene. DNA at around 210 ng, roughly 30,000 T cell genomes, went into sorted-subset replicate PCRs. The assay was immunoSEQ multiplex PCR, and TCRdb's table has in-frame clones only and misses some. The table has roughly 2.1 million clones, approximately 94% seen once. Comments on this clone: Its specificity is not known.

CD8 cells regarded as naive lacked CD45RO, were positively chosen for CCR7, and omitted terminally differentiated effector memory CD45RA+ cells. All donors were healthy HIV-negative adults lacking recent acute infections or vaccinations. The sequence derives from a man between 18 and 35 years old in good health. Some clones in this sample may be carry-over from other donors' samples. Specimen: naive CD8+ T cells from PBMCs. The chain is built from TRBV28 and TRBJ2-1; 8 bases map to TRBD1. For the CDR3, the DNA is TGTGCCAGCAGTTTCTCGGACAGGGCCCATTACAATGAGCAGTTCTTC. This translates into CASSFSDRAHYNEQFF.